This entry lists 26 T cell receptor beta chains sequenced from one sample in a study of human CD8 memory T cell subsets. It was UMI-labeled 5' RACE by which the TCR beta libraries were made. TCRdb reprocessed the 5' RACE reads and reports one entry per CDR3 protein, with no DNA. The ten most abundant clones cover around 18% of a sample with around 10,000 distinct CDR3 sequences. TPEX cells were CCR7+ PD-1+ TIGIT+ early memory CD8+ T cells with exhausted-like traits. The material sequenced was CD8+ T cells from PBMCs. Receptors were obtained from a human donor in good health.

This chain uses TRBV4-2 with TRBJ2-1. CDR1 is LGHNA and CDR2 is YNFKEQ in the germline V gene. The CDR3 contains 13 residues. This chain's CDR3 is CASSQGPDNEQFF.

This chain links TRBV7-9 with TRBJ2-7; TCRdb's D call, TRBD1, is unchecked because there is no DNA. CDR3 size: 15 residues. CDR1 and CDR2 (germline): SEHNR, FQNEAQ (reference sequence). This CDR3 is CASSMSDRGRYEQYF.

The V call is TRBV7-2, the J call TRBJ1-5. Germline-derived CDR1 and CDR2 are SGHTA and FQGNSA. The CDR3 has 15 residues. CDR3 amino acids: CASSLTRISNQPQHF. Full variable domain (missing parts from reference TRBV7-2 and TRBJ1-5): GAGVSQSPSNKVTEKGKDVELRCDPISGHTALYWYRQSLGQGLEFLIYFQGNSAPDKSGLPSDRFSAERTGGSVSTLTIQRTQQEDSAVYLCASSLTRISNQPQHFGDGTRLSIL.

The J gene is TRBJ2-7, the V gene TRBV28; TCRdb proposes TRBD1, but this gene call is untestable without DNA. The CDR3 length is 12 residues. CDR1 is MDHEN and CDR2 is SYDVKM in the germline V gene. The chain's CDR3 is CASSFVRVEQYF.

The V gene is TRBV28, the J gene TRBJ2-3; the D call from TCRdb, TRBD1, cannot be confirmed without DNA. CDR3 length: 19 residues. Germline V lookup: CDR1 MDHEN, CDR2 SYDVKM. The CDR3 spells CASSLGLLQGAISTDTQYF.

V usage is TRBV6-2 or TRBV6-3 and J usage is TRBJ1-5; there is no DNA to check the TCRdb D call of TRBD1. Germline lookup yields CDR1 MNHEY and CDR2 SVGEGT. The CDR3 contains 20 residues. CDR3 sequence reads: CASSYQVRSQGTDSNQPQHF.

The gene calls are TRBV27 and TRBJ2-1; TCRdb picks TRBD1, but there is no DNA to check that call. The V gene's germline CDR1 is MNHEY and CDR2 SMNVEV (reference sequence). This CDR3 is 15 amino acids long. The CDR3 loop reads CASTLMTGIYNEQFF.

This clonotype ranks as medium-sized in terms of frequency. The chain recombines TRBV6-2 or TRBV6-3 with TRBJ2-1; without DNA, the TCRdb call of TRBD1 cannot be checked. This CDR3 is built from 12 residues. The germline V gene encodes CDR1 MNHEY and CDR2 SVGEGT. The CDR3 loop reads CASSISGGEQFF.

The chain recombines TRBV25-1 with TRBJ2-7; TCRdb names TRBD1, which stays unverified in the absence of DNA. Germline CDR1 MGHDK, CDR2 SYGVNS. The CDR3 has 13 amino acids. CDR3 protein: CASSVGPLYEQYF.

The genes are TRBV4-1 and TRBJ1-1; TCRdb gives TRBD1 as the D gene, but with no DNA this cannot be confirmed. This CDR3 comprises 17 residues. Germline values: CDR1 MGHRA, CDR2 YSYEKL. CDR3: CASSQDPGGQLNTEAFF.

The chain carries TRBV18 and TRBJ2-7. CDR3 length: 15 amino acids. From germline, CDR1 is KGHSH and CDR2 LQKENI. This CDR3 reads CASSPAGRAAGEQYF.

The CDR3 spells CASSLAYREIETQYF. The chain is built from TRBV7-8 and TRBJ2-5; TCRdb lists TRBD1, though no DNA is available to test this call. Germline V lookup: CDR1 SGHVS, CDR2 FQNEAQ. The CDR3 is made up of 15 amino acids. Looking up the rest from reference TRBV7-8 and TRBJ2-5 gives the full variable domain: GAGVSQSPRYKVAKRGQDVALRCDPISGHVSLFWYQQALGQGPEFLTYFQNEAQLDKSGLPSDRFFAERPEGSVSTLKIQRTQQEDSAVYLCASSLAYREIETQYFGPGTRLLVL.

The J gene is TRBJ2-7, the V gene TRBV19. In germline, CDR1 is LNHDA, CDR2 SQIVND (reference sequence). The CDR3 sequence is 14 residues long. The CDR3 here is CASSIGGRAYEQYF.

This chain uses TRBV4-3 with TRBJ2-7; TCRdb gives TRBD1 as the D gene, but with no DNA this cannot be confirmed. Germline CDR1 LGHNA, CDR2 YSLEER. This CDR3 has 15 amino acids. The CDR3: CASSQDVGQGSEQYF.

The rearrangement links TRBV6-1 to TRBJ1-2; as DNA is missing, the TRBD1 call by TCRdb cannot be tested. Germline loops: CDR1 MNHNS, CDR2 SASEGT. CDR3 length: 13 residues. CDR3 region: CASRPPGTYGYTF.

The chain is built from TRBV6-5 and TRBJ1-4; TCRdb designates TRBD1, a call that cannot be tested without DNA. The CDR3 loop spans 15 amino acids. The germline gives CDR1 MNHEY, CDR2 SVGAGI. Here the CDR3 reads CASSYLGQSNEKLFF.

The genes are TRBV28 and TRBJ2-5; TCRdb's D gene call, TRBD1, goes unchecked for lack of DNA. Germline CDR1 MDHEN, CDR2 SYDVKM. The CDR3 sequence is 16 residues long. CDR3 sequence reads: CASSPILAGAEETQYF.

The V and J genes are TRBV10-2 and TRBJ2-4; TCRdb selects TRBD1, and the lack of DNA leaves this call unchecked. Germline loops: CDR1 WSHSY, CDR2 SAAADI. The CDR3 contains 19 residues. CDR3 sequence reads: CASSVGTGERRVAKNIQYF.

The chain joins TRBV30 to TRBJ2-3; TCRdb indicates TRBD1, and absent DNA this call remains unverified. The V gene's germline CDR1 is GTSNPN and CDR2 SVGIG (reference sequence). CDR3 length equals 13 residues. The CDR3 region is CAWALTLTDTQYF. Full variable domain (outside the CDR3, taken from reference TRBV30 and TRBJ2-3): SQTIHQWPATLVQPVGSPLSLECTVEGTSNPNLYWYRQAAGRGLQLLFYSVGIGQISSEVPQNLSASRPQDRQFILSSKKLLLSDSGFYLCAWALTLTDTQYFGPGTRLTVL.

The chain links TRBV5-1 to TRBJ1-1. CDR1 and CDR2 from the germline V gene are SGHRS and YFSETQ. The CDR3 totals 15 residues. CDR3 in amino acids: CASSRTTVMNTEAFF. Using reference TRBV5-1 and TRBJ1-1 for the parts outside the CDR3, the full variable domain is KAGVTQTPRYLIKTRGQQVTLSCSPISGHRSVSWYQQTPGQGLQFLFEYFSETQRNKGNFPGRFSGRQFSNSRSEMNVSTLELGDSALYLCASSRTTVMNTEAFFGQGTRLTVV.

V usage is TRBV7-9 and J usage is TRBJ2-1; lacking DNA, the TRBD1 call made by TCRdb goes unchecked. From germline, CDR1 is SEHNR and CDR2 FQNEAQ (reference sequence). This CDR3 is 14 amino acids long. The CDR3 reads CASSEKDRYNEQFF.

The chain has TRBV2 and TRBJ2-1. Germline V gene sequence: CDR1 SNHLY, CDR2 FYNNEI. This CDR3 has 13 amino acids. The CDR3 here is CASERPSYNEQFF.

This chain uses TRBV5-1 with TRBJ2-7. Germline V gives CDR1 SGHRS, CDR2 YFSETQ. The CDR3 is made up of 14 amino acids. The CDR3: CASSSDREPLEQYF. Together with reference TRBV5-1 and TRBJ2-7, the CDR3 gives the full variable domain: KAGVTQTPRYLIKTRGQQVTLSCSPISGHRSVSWYQQTPGQGLQFLFEYFSETQRNKGNFPGRFSGRQFSNSRSEMNVSTLELGDSALYLCASSSDREPLEQYFGPGTRLTVT.

CDR3 protein: CASSYGGGLRYEQYF. The rearrangement uses TRBV6-5 and TRBJ2-7; TCRdb lists TRBD1, though no DNA is available to test this call. Per germline, CDR1 MNHEY and CDR2 SVGAGI. The CDR3 runs 15 residues.

V and J are TRBV28 and TRBJ1-6. In germline, CDR1 is MDHEN, CDR2 SYDVKM. This CDR3 contains 16 residues. This chain's CDR3 is CASSPDGGPNNSPLHF.

The V gene is TRBV28, the J gene TRBJ1-1; as DNA is missing, the TRBD1 call by TCRdb cannot be tested. The CDR3 has 14 residues. The germline gives CDR1 MDHEN, CDR2 SYDVKM. The CDR3 reads CASTRDRGRAEAFF.